This T cell receptor beta chain was identified in a study of T cell repertoires in cytomegalovirus infection. A single record per CDR3 protein comes from TCRdb applying MiXCR to the reads. In the table there are fewer than 250,000 distinct CDR3 sequences, about 12% of which are singletons. In regard to this clonotype: Its antigen is unidentified.

The germline gives CDR1 KGHDR, CDR2 SFDVKD. There are 14 residues in the CDR3. The ends were cut back, 10 bases at V and 5 bases at J, with 20 bases in the middle. General study findings and limits: Clonotype analysis showed dominance of the ex vivo response by HLA-C-restricted CMV-specific TCR beta clonotypes.

The clonotype was recovered from a human donor in good health (CMV status not recorded). Some clones in this sample may be carry-over from other donors' samples. The sample comprised PBMCs. The chain carries TRBV24-1 and TRBJ2-7, with D uncertain. CDR3 in amino acids: CATPVTQSVNEQYF. The CDR3 region has the DNA TGTGCCACACCAGTGACTCAATCTGTCAACGAGCAGTACTTC.